Sequencing of this T cell receptor beta chain was carried out in a study of human T cells and chemical hapten exposure. This clonotype showed up many times. Its antigen is not identified. General study results and limits: Once DPC sensitization occurred, TCRs above 1 in 1000 frequency showed no change.

Time point described: patch test 3, about 24 weeks after DPC sensitization. Treatment reported: therapeutic diphenylcyclopropenone sensitization with weekly scalp DPC. Each CDR3 protein is one row after TCRdb ran MiXCR on the RACE reads. The data hold 70,000 to 90,000 distinct CDR3 sequences, with 11% observed a single time. Trimming stripped 3 bases from V and 2 bases from J, with 10 bases between. This CDR3 region has 14 residues. The chain recombines TRBV12-3 or TRBV12-4 with TRBJ1-1; D uncertain. The sample consisted of whole blood, taken in connection with sensitization to the hapten diphenylcyclopropenone (DPC). The clonotype was recovered from a woman between 50 and 59 years old with alopecia areata. Some clones in this sample may be carry-over from other donors' samples. Here the CDR3 DNA reads TGTGCCAGCAGTTTTTTCGGCGGTAACACTGAAGCTTTCTTT. This sequence encodes CASSFFGGNTEAFF.